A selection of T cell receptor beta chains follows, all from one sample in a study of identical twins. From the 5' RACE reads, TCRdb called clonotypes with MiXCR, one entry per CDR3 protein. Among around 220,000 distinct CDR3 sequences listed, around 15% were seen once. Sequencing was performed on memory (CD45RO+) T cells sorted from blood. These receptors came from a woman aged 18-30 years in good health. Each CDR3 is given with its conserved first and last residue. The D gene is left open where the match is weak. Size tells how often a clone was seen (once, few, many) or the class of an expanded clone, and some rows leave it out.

CASDAAWGQGTYGYTF TGTGCCTCCGACGCAGCGTGGGGACAGGGGACCTATGGCTACACCTTC TRBV30 few TRBJ1-2 TRBD1
CASSAGTADSTAYGYTF TGCGCCAGCAGCGCGGGGACAGCCGATTCCACCGCTTATGGCTACACCTTC TRBV5-1 few TRBJ1-2 TRBD1
CATSDWSGRNQPQHF TGTGCCACCAGTGATTGGTCAGGCCGAAATCAGCCCCAGCATTTT TRBV24-1 . TRBJ1-5 .
CASSITYSGNTIYF TGTGCCAGCAGCATTACGTACTCTGGAAACACCATATATTTT TRBV9 . TRBJ1-3 .
CAFSSTGTGLSSYNEQFF TGTGCCTTCAGTTCAACCGGGACAGGCCTAAGCTCCTACAATGAGCAGTTCTTC TRBV2 . TRBJ2-1 TRBD1
CASSLAGTGRNTDTQYF TGTGCCAGCAGCTTGGCCGGGACAGGGAGAAACACAGATACGCAGTATTTT TRBV5-8 few TRBJ2-3 TRBD1
CASSPLRQSGRTEAFF TGCGCCAGCAGCCCACTTCGCCAGTCGGGTCGGACTGAAGCTTTCTTT TRBV5-1 few TRBJ1-1 .
CASSQARPAVNSPLHF TGCGCCAGCAGCCAGGCGAGGCCAGCCGTCAATTCACCCCTCCACTTT TRBV5-1 few TRBJ1-6 .
CASSRSSGRALGEQYF TGTGCCAGCAGCCGTTCTAGCGGGAGGGCCCTGGGCGAGCAGTACTTC TRBV7-9 few TRBJ2-7 TRBD2
CASSSNYLRTANTGELFF TGTGCCAGCAGCTCTAACTATTTAAGGACAGCGAACACCGGGGAGCTGTTTTTT TRBV11-2 . TRBJ2-2 .
CASSEAARGAGELFF TGTGCCAGCAGTGAAGCGGCCCGGGGGGCCGGGGAGCTGTTTTTT TRBV6-1 . TRBJ2-2 TRBD2
CASSETSGRVEQYF TGTGCCAGCAGCGAGACTAGCGGGAGGGTCGAGCAGTACTTC TRBV6-1 . TRBJ2-7 TRBD2
CASSPGTGKTGELFF TGCGCCAGCAGCCCGGGGACAGGGAAAACCGGGGAGCTGTTTTTT TRBV5-1 . TRBJ2-2 TRBD1
CASRRTGGLSPLHF TGTGCCAGCAGGCGGACAGGGGGCCTCTCACCCCTCCACTTT TRBV6-2/TRBV6-3 . TRBJ1-6 TRBD1
CASSLRGATNYGYTF TGTGCCAGCAGCTTGAGAGGGGCTACAAACTATGGCTACACCTTC TRBV5-6 . TRBJ1-2 .
CASSLGGQGGEYF TGCGCCAGCAGCTTGGGGGGACAGGGAGGCGAGTACTTC TRBV5-1 . TRBJ2-7 TRBD1
CASSSGGQRVQPQHF TGTGCCAGCAGTTCTGGCGGGCAAAGAGTTCAGCCCCAGCATTTT TRBV6-5 many TRBJ1-5 .
CASSYLGGPSYEQYF TGTGCCAGCAGTTATTTAGGAGGGCCGTCCTACGAGCAGTACTTC TRBV6-2/TRBV6-3 . TRBJ2-7 .
CAWSGVSQETQYF TGTGCCTGGAGTGGAGTAAGTCAAGAGACCCAGTACTTC TRBV30 few TRBJ2-5 .
CASSRDSVEQYF TGCGCCAGCAGTAGAGACTCGGTGGAGCAGTACTTC TRBV5-1 few TRBJ2-7 .
CASSVGPGEDTQYF TGCGCCAGCAGCGTAGGTCCGGGAGAAGATACGCAGTATTTT TRBV9 once TRBJ2-3 .
CSARVGTFSPNEQFF TGCAGTGCTAGAGTTGGGACTTTTTCCCCCAATGAGCAGTTCTTC TRBV20-1 few TRBJ2-1 .
CASSLGLAGQETQYF TGTGCCAGCAGCTTGGGACTAGCGGGTCAAGAGACCCAGTACTTC TRBV5-6 few TRBJ2-5 TRBD2
CASKPGQIQETQYF TGTGCCAGCAAACCGGGACAGATACAAGAGACCCAGTACTTC TRBV27 once TRBJ2-5 TRBD1
CASSLQDTEQFF TGTGCCAGCAGCCTACAGGACACTGAGCAGTTCTTC TRBV11-3 . TRBJ2-1 .
CAISLSGRAYNEQFF TGTGCCATCAGCCTAAGCGGGAGGGCCTACAATGAGCAGTTCTTC TRBV10-3 many TRBJ2-1 TRBD2
CASSVSYSGANVLTF TGTGCCAGCAGTGTAAGTTACTCTGGGGCCAACGTCCTGACTTTC TRBV2 . TRBJ2-6 .
CASTPGTVSYNEQFF TGCGCCAGCACCCCAGGGACGGTCTCCTACAATGAGCAGTTCTTC TRBV5-1 many TRBJ2-1 .
CASSANTGGGTEAFF TGTGCCAGCAGCGCAAACACAGGGGGAGGCACTGAAGCTTTCTTT TRBV7-6 . TRBJ1-1 TRBD1
CSARPDSTNEKLFF TGCAGTGCTAGGCCTGATTCAACTAATGAAAAACTGTTTTTT TRBV20-1 . TRBJ1-4 .
CASSESYGTSGTSGRDEQFF TGTGCCAGCAGTGAATCCTATGGCACCTCCGGGACTAGCGGGAGGGATGAGCAGTTCTTC TRBV25-1 few TRBJ2-1 TRBD2
CASSKGHPQETQYF TGTGCCAGCTCCAAGGGACATCCCCAAGAGACCCAGTACTTC TRBV18 few TRBJ2-5 .
CASSFFGGGTEAFF TGCGCCAGCAGCTTCTTCGGAGGGGGTACTGAAGCTTTCTTT TRBV5-1 many TRBJ1-1 .
CSARRLPKETQYF TGCAGTGCTAGGCGTCTTCCTAAAGAGACCCAGTACTTC TRBV20-1 many TRBJ2-5 .
CASSQGTGAYGYTF TGTGCCAGCAGCCAAGGGACAGGGGCCTATGGCTACACCTTC TRBV3-1 few TRBJ1-2 TRBD1
CASSYSAPAREGARNEQYF TGTGCCAGCAGTTACTCTGCCCCGGCTCGGGAAGGGGCGCGGAACGAGCAGTACTTC TRBV6-5 once TRBJ2-7 .
CSASGGAGTDTQYF TGCAGTGCTAGCGGGGGGGCTGGCACAGATACGCAGTATTTT TRBV20-1 many TRBJ2-3 TRBD2
CSAVDSNEQFF TGCAGTGCTGTGGACTCCAATGAGCAGTTCTTC TRBV20-1 many TRBJ2-1 .
CATSRDLPGWNTGELFF TGTGCCACCAGCAGAGATCTTCCGGGTTGGAACACCGGGGAGCTGTTTTTT TRBV15 . TRBJ2-2 .
CAISAAWTQPQHF TGTGCCATCAGTGCAGCTTGGACTCAGCCCCAGCATTTT TRBV10-3 . TRBJ1-5 .
CASSLETGGNYGYTF TGTGCCAGCAGTTTAGAGACAGGGGGCAACTATGGCTACACCTTC TRBV12-3/TRBV12-4 many TRBJ1-2 TRBD1
CASSLGTSFIEQYF TGTGCCAGCAGCTTAGGGACTAGCTTCATCGAGCAGTACTTC TRBV7-2 . TRBJ2-7 TRBD2
CASSSDRNNQPQHF TGTGCCAGCAGTTCGGACAGGAACAATCAGCCCCAGCATTTT TRBV12-3/TRBV12-4 few TRBJ1-5 TRBD1
CASNEDRANTEAFF TGTGCCAGCAACGAGGACAGGGCGAACACTGAAGCTTTCTTT TRBV12-3/TRBV12-4 . TRBJ1-1 TRBD1
CASSTAVRSSGTEQYF TGTGCCAGCAGTACCGCCGTCCGATCCTCCGGGACAGAACAGTACTTC TRBV27 few TRBJ2-7 TRBD1
CASSAGGNLQETQYF TGTGCCAGCAGCGCAGGCGGAAATTTACAAGAGACCCAGTACTTC TRBV9 . TRBJ2-5 .
CASSPNQETQYF TGTGCCAGCAGTCCCAACCAAGAGACCCAGTACTTC TRBV12-3/TRBV12-4 many TRBJ2-5 .
CSVQAGHQNTEAFF TGCAGCGTTCAAGCGGGACATCAGAACACTGAAGCTTTCTTT TRBV29-1 . TRBJ1-1 .
CASSLGWGSYNEQFF TGCGCCAGCAGCTTGGGATGGGGCTCCTACAATGAGCAGTTCTTC TRBV5-1 few TRBJ2-1 .